Listed below are T cell receptor beta chains from one sample, sequenced in a study of T cell responses to AZD1222 COVID-19 vaccine. Method: immunoSEQ multiplex PCR; TCRdb's copy keeps in-frame clones and lacks some. Counted here are about 140,000 clones, about 90% occurring once; the ten biggest clones make up around 6.9%. Material: peripheral blood, obtained 28 days after the second dose of the MenACWY control vaccine. These receptors were obtained from an adult who received the MenACWY meningococcal vaccine as a control. Both conserved end residues are part of each CDR3. D genes are given only for firm matches. Expanded clones get a size class; other rows say once, few or many, or leave the size out.

d_gene: TRBD2; v_gene: TRBV5-1; j_gene: TRBJ2-2; abundance: NA; CDR3aa: CASSLAGTRTGELFF; CDR3nt: TGCGCCAGCAGCTTGGCCGGGACTAGAACCGGGGAGCTGTTTTTT
d_gene: TRBD1; v_gene: TRBV19; j_gene: TRBJ1-6; abundance: NA; CDR3aa: CASSRWQQGNSPLHF; CDR3nt: TGTGCCAGTAGCAGATGGCAACAGGGGAATTCACCCCTCCACTTT
d_gene: NA; v_gene: TRBV27; j_gene: TRBJ1-6; abundance: NA; CDR3aa: CASKFENSPLHF; CDR3nt: TGTGCCAGCAAGTTCGAAAATTCACCCCTCCACTTT
d_gene: NA; v_gene: TRBV12-5; j_gene: TRBJ1-2; abundance: once; CDR3aa: CASGPDRVIYGYTF; CDR3nt: TGTGCTAGTGGTCCTGATAGGGTCATCTATGGCTACACCTTC
d_gene: NA; v_gene: TRBV9; j_gene: TRBJ1-3; abundance: NA; CDR3aa: CASSLLLGGSGNTIYF; CDR3nt: TGTGCCAGCAGCCTCCTGCTCGGGGGCTCTGGAAACACCATATATTTT
d_gene: TRBD2; v_gene: TRBV6-5; j_gene: TRBJ2-5; abundance: NA; CDR3aa: CASSPRGGNQETQYF; CDR3nt: TGTGCCAGCAGTCCGCGGGGGGGCAACCAAGAGACCCAGTACTTC
d_gene: TRBD2; v_gene: TRBV7-2; j_gene: TRBJ2-1; abundance: NA; CDR3aa: CASSPPSGRAYEQFF; CDR3nt: TGTGCCAGCAGCCCCCCTAGCGGGAGGGCCTATGAGCAGTTCTTC
d_gene: NA; v_gene: TRBV29-1; j_gene: TRBJ1-3; abundance: NA; CDR3aa: CRDRDLISGNTIYF; CDR3nt: TGCAGAGACCGGGACCTAATCTCTGGAAACACCATATATTTT
d_gene: NA; v_gene: TRBV19; j_gene: TRBJ2-5; abundance: NA; CDR3aa: CASRGSRTQYF; CDR3nt: TGTGCCAGTAGAGGGAGTCGTACCCAGTACTTC
d_gene: NA; v_gene: TRBV11-2; j_gene: TRBJ2-3; abundance: once; CDR3aa: CASSLDLTDTQYF; CDR3nt: TGTGCCAGCAGCTTAGATTTGACAGATACGCAGTATTTT
d_gene: NA; v_gene: TRBV19; j_gene: TRBJ1-5; abundance: NA; CDR3aa: CASSIDGAGGSNQPQHF; CDR3nt: TGTGCCAGTAGTATAGATGGGGCAGGAGGGAGCAATCAGCCCCAGCATTTT
d_gene: NA; v_gene: TRBV6-1; j_gene: TRBJ1-5; abundance: NA; CDR3aa: CASSEVPVNQPQHF; CDR3nt: TGTGCCAGCAGTGAAGTGCCCGTGAATCAGCCCCAGCATTTT
d_gene: TRBD1; v_gene: TRBV9; j_gene: TRBJ2-5; abundance: once; CDR3aa: CASSVSSQGAETQYF; CDR3nt: TGTGCCAGCAGCGTATCCAGTCAGGGGGCAGAGACCCAGTACTTC
d_gene: TRBD1; v_gene: TRBV28; j_gene: TRBJ1-5; abundance: NA; CDR3aa: CASSILTGNSNQPQHF; CDR3nt: TGTGCCAGCAGTATCCTGACAGGGAATAGCAATCAGCCCCAGCATTTT
d_gene: TRBD1; v_gene: TRBV6-2/TRBV6-3; j_gene: TRBJ1-1; abundance: NA; CDR3aa: CASSYHDRVGGEAFF; CDR3nt: TGTGCCAGCAGTTACCACGACAGGGTAGGAGGTGAAGCTTTCTTT
d_gene: TRBD1; v_gene: TRBV5-4; j_gene: TRBJ1-1; abundance: NA; CDR3aa: CASSFGQANTEAFF; CDR3nt: TGTGCCAGCAGCTTCGGACAGGCGAACACTGAAGCTTTCTTT
d_gene: NA; v_gene: TRBV18; j_gene: TRBJ1-3; abundance: NA; CDR3aa: CASSPGLGNTIYF; CDR3nt: TGTGCCAGCTCACCAGGTTTGGGAAACACCATATATTTT
d_gene: NA; v_gene: TRBV21-1; j_gene: TRBJ2-3; abundance: NA; CDR3aa: CASHRLKRGDTQYF; CDR3nt: TGTGCCAGCCACCGACTGAAACGGGGGGATACGCAGTATTTT
d_gene: TRBD1; v_gene: TRBV6-5; j_gene: TRBJ2-5; abundance: NA; CDR3aa: CASSLDRGQETQYF; CDR3nt: TGTGCCAGCAGCCTGGACAGGGGGCAAGAGACCCAGTACTTC
d_gene: TRBD2; v_gene: TRBV9; j_gene: TRBJ2-3; abundance: NA; CDR3aa: CASSGGYQDF; CDR3nt: TGTGCCAGTAGCGGGGGGTACCAGGATTTT
d_gene: NA; v_gene: TRBV2; j_gene: TRBJ1-4; abundance: NA; CDR3aa: CASTALVNEKLFF; CDR3nt: TGTGCCAGCACCGCTTTGGTTAATGAAAAACTGTTTTTT
d_gene: TRBD1; v_gene: TRBV5-4; j_gene: TRBJ2-7; abundance: NA; CDR3aa: CASSFDRATYEQYF; CDR3nt: TGTGCCAGCAGCTTTGACAGGGCCACCTACGAGCAGTACTTC
d_gene: TRBD2; v_gene: TRBV7-9; j_gene: TRBJ2-1; abundance: once; CDR3aa: CASSPLDLSGRSHEQFF; CDR3nt: TGTGCCAGCAGCCCCCTAGATTTAAGCGGGAGATCCCATGAGCAGTTCTTC
d_gene: TRBD2; v_gene: TRBV3-1/TRBV3-2; j_gene: TRBJ2-3; abundance: once; CDR3aa: CASSLAGGQDTQYF; CDR3nt: TGTGCCAGCAGCCTAGCGGGGGGGCAAGATACGCAGTATTTT
d_gene: TRBD1; v_gene: TRBV15; j_gene: TRBJ2-1; abundance: NA; CDR3aa: CATSSPRDRGGSYNEQFF; CDR3nt: TGTGCCACCAGCAGTCCTCGGGACAGGGGGGGGTCCTACAATGAGCAGTTCTTC
d_gene: TRBD1; v_gene: TRBV30; j_gene: TRBJ1-1; abundance: NA; CDR3aa: CAWSGTGEAFF; CDR3nt: TGTGCCTGGTCCGGGACAGGGGAAGCTTTCTTT